These T cell receptor beta chains were read from a single sample in a study of T cell changes during pregnancy in multiple sclerosis. Sequenced by immunoSEQ multiplex PCR; TCRdb stores in-frame clones only, minus some. The sample consists of about 98,000 clones, 92% of them appearing once. The sequencing used peripheral blood, collected after pregnancy. The receptors originated from a female donor in good health, enrolled as a control in a pregnancy study. CDR3s include the opening cysteine and the closing phenylalanine or tryptophan. Each record gives: CDR3 protein, V gene, D gene, clone size. D genes are given only for firm matches. The size field is filled for only some rows; it gives once, few, many or a size class.

CDR3: CASSEEGRATGELFF
V: TRBV6-1
D: TRBD2
size: -

CDR3: CASRNSYNSPLHF
V: TRBV19
D: -
size: -

CDR3: CASSLFGGEVMGTDTQYF
V: TRBV28
D: -
size: -

CDR3: CASSVDILPQHF
V: TRBV2
D: -
size: -

CDR3: CASSPGTGGNEQFF
V: TRBV5-1
D: TRBD1
size: -

CDR3: CASSSQGLRNSPLHF
V: TRBV5-1
D: -
size: -

CDR3: CASSLASGSWTGELFF
V: TRBV7-9
D: TRBD2
size: -

CDR3: CATNPAGSSYNEQFF
V: TRBV19
D: -
size: -

CDR3: CASSPRGLEGEKLFF
V: TRBV18
D: -
size: -

CDR3: CASSLTAVGIQYF
V: TRBV4-1
D: -
size: -

CDR3: CATTSSSPYNEQFF
V: TRBV28
D: -
size: -

CDR3: CASSLSGTGFF
V: TRBV7-8
D: -
size: -

CDR3: CASSPTDFSYEQYF
V: TRBV18
D: -
size: -

CDR3: CASSSPGTGGYEQYF
V: TRBV19
D: TRBD1
size: few

CDR3: CASSPGPGELFF
V: TRBV11-3
D: -
size: once

CDR3: CASRPGTGNIYGYTF
V: TRBV6-5
D: TRBD1
size: -

CDR3: CASRLGGAAAEAFF
V: TRBV5-4
D: -
size: -

CDR3: CASSPDRGLTYEQYF
V: TRBV18
D: TRBD1
size: -

CDR3: CASSYSGGQGDYGYTF
V: TRBV6-5
D: TRBD1
size: -

CDR3: CASTLAGGSYEQYF
V: TRBV6-6
D: TRBD2
size: -

CDR3: CASRTGNIQYF
V: TRBV5-1
D: TRBD1
size: once

CDR3: CASSLTGSRVNTIYF
V: TRBV7-9
D: TRBD1
size: -

CDR3: CSVEDRAGPRAYKNIQYF
V: TRBV29-1
D: -
size: -

CDR3: CASSASGGLTDTQYF
V: TRBV6-4
D: TRBD2
size: -

CDR3: CASSPPGSSYNEQFF
V: TRBV7-9
D: -
size: -

CDR3: CASSLGSGNQPQHF
V: TRBV7-6
D: -
size: -

CDR3: CSVDRGLNTEAFF
V: TRBV29-1
D: -
size: -

CDR3: CASGPGGQGLTEQYF
V: TRBV12-5
D: TRBD1
size: -

CDR3: CASSQREADTGELFF
V: TRBV4-1
D: TRBD2
size: -

CDR3: CASSLSRLAGGWTDTQYF
V: TRBV5-1
D: TRBD2
size: -

CDR3: CASSVWDRLAGGDTQYF
V: TRBV9
D: TRBD2
size: -

CDR3: CASSWAASGRASSYEQYF
V: TRBV27
D: TRBD2
size: -

CDR3: CASTLDRNHYGYTF
V: TRBV7-9
D: -
size: -

CDR3: CASGGHRGGETQYF
V: TRBV2
D: TRBD1
size: once

CDR3: CASSEGGGTDTQYF
V: TRBV6-4
D: -
size: -

CDR3: CASSKKHGALSTDTQYF
V: TRBV21-1
D: -
size: -

CDR3: CASSDRVNSYEQYF
V: TRBV5-4
D: TRBD1
size: once